Presented here are 29 T cell receptor beta chains from one specimen sequenced in a study of regulatory T cells in long-lasting Graves disease. For TCR beta, libraries came from iRepertoire HTBI primers and Arm-PCR of CDR3 regions. TCRdb processed the multiplex PCR reads anew with MiXCR; each CDR3 protein has one entry. Of approximately 400,000 distinct CDR3 sequences listed, roughly 15% are singletons. Documented time point: newly diagnosed GD, antithyroid drugs for less than 3 months. PBMC RNA served as the TCR library source. The specimen comprised peripheral blood mononuclear cells (PBMCs), sampled at new diagnosis, from a patient treated with antithyroid drugs. These receptors all come from a female donor with Graves disease.

This clonotype appeared many times. The V call is TRBV28, the J call TRBJ1-4; D is undetermined. The V end lost 5 bases, the J end lost 0 bases, and 10 bases lay between the germline ends. Germline V gene lookup returns CDR1 MDHEN and CDR2 SYDVKM. The CDR3 runs 15 residues. CDR3 in DNA: TGTGCCAGCAGTACATACAGTACAACTAATGAAAAACTGTTTTTT. Translating gives CASSTYSTTNEKLFF.

This clonotype has a count of ten or more. J is TRBJ1-1 and V is TRBV28; D gene ambiguous. Trimming shortened V by 1 base and J by 1 base, and 4 bases separated the two germline ends. Germline-derived CDR1 and CDR2 are MDHEN and SYDVKM. The CDR3 is made up of 13 amino acids. The CDR3: CASSLYANTEAFF. In DNA form, the CDR3 reads TGTGCCAGCAGTTTATATGCGAACACTGAAGCTTTCTTT.

This sequence joins TRBV29-1 and TRBJ2-3, with 13 positions matching TRBD2. Trimming at V came to 6 bases and at J to 3 bases, leaving 6 bases not matched to a gene. CDR3 length equals 15 residues. Germline assignment: CDR1 SQVTM and CDR2 ANQGSEA. The CDR3 sequence is CSVKGTSGTTDTQYF. The CDR3 nucleotides read TGCAGCGTGAAGGGGACTAGCGGGACTACAGATACGCAGTATTTT.

In the case of this clonotype: This may come from a read error, since a much larger clone is one base off. This chain connects TRBV19 to TRBJ1-2; TRBD1 agrees at 7 bases. J lost 4 bases, V lost 5 bases, and 13 bases had no gene match. Germline loops: CDR1 LNHDA, CDR2 SQIVND (reference sequence). The CDR3 loop spans 16 amino acids. This CDR3 is CASSVGPGQLFYGYTF. The CDR3 DNA is TGTGCCAGTAGTGTAGGCCCGGGACAGCTCTTCTATGGCTACACCTTC.

This clonotype was counted many times. The CDR3 here is CASSFPGQGQPQHF. Here the CDR3 DNA reads TGTGCCAGCAGTTTTCCGGGACAAGGCCAGCCCCAGCATTTT. The V call is TRBV12-3 or TRBV12-4, the J call TRBJ1-5, with D possibly matching TRBD1 (6 bases). V was trimmed by 3 bases and J by 7 bases, leaving 13 bases between them. The CDR3 runs 14 residues.

This clonotype has ten or more counts. This rearrangement joins TRBV3-1 to TRBJ1-6; 12 nucleotides match TRBD1. The V gene end was trimmed by 4 bases and the J gene end by 7 bases; junction bases not matched to a gene: 5. Germline lookup yields CDR1 LGHDT and CDR2 YNNKEL (reference sequence). The CDR3 is made up of 16 amino acids. This chain's CDR3 is CASSLRDRGPNSPLHF. The CDR3 coding sequence is TGTGCCAGCAGCCTTCGGGACAGGGGGCCCAATTCACCCCTCCACTTT.

J is TRBJ1-2 and V is TRBV4-1; no reliable D call. The CDR3 loop spans 16 amino acids. The V gene's germline CDR1 is MGHRA and CDR2 YSYEKL. V was pared by 4 bases and J by 8 bases, with 23 bases between. CDR3 region: CASSLGGGGPVLGYTF. In DNA form, the CDR3 reads TGCGCCAGCAGCCTTGGCGGTGGAGGGCCGGTGCTCGGCTACACCTTC.

The chain uses TRBV2 and TRBJ2-2, with 7 bases that match TRBD2. With 5 bases clipped from V and 10 bases from J, the junction kept 13 bases outside the gene matches. The CDR3 loop spans 15 amino acids. The V gene's germline CDR1 is SNHLY and CDR2 FYNNEI. CDR3 sequence: CASSSPGLTAPELFF. The CDR3 bases are TGTGCCAGCAGTAGTCCGGGACTAACGGCACCGGAGCTGTTTTTT.

This clonotype was seen repeatedly, ten times or more. The chain joins TRBV10-3 to TRBJ2-3; TRBD2 agrees at 7 bases. With V trimmed by 2 bases and J by 0 bases, 5 bases remained unmatched. This CDR3 spans 16 amino acids. Germline V gene data show CDR1 as ENHRY and CDR2 as SYGVKD. The CDR3 protein is CAISELKAGSTDTQYF. DNA for the CDR3: TGTGCCATCAGTGAGCTAAAAGCGGGGAGCACAGATACGCAGTATTTT.

This clonotype was picked up many times. CDR3 nucleotide sequence: TGTGCCAGCGTATGGCAGTCTGGAAACACCATATATTTT. This codes for CASVWQSGNTIYF. The chain employs TRBV2 and TRBJ1-3; D is undetermined. CDR1 is SNHLY, CDR2 FYNNEI, per germline. V was pared by 8 bases and J by 1 base, with 9 bases between. The CDR3 totals 13 residues.

The sample holds a few counts of this clonotype. The CDR3 nucleotides read TGTGCCAGCAGTTACGGGGGGGCTTTAAATGAGCAGTTCTTC. Translated, it gives CASSYGGALNEQFF. The chain couples TRBV7-6 to TRBJ2-1; TRBD2 aligns across 8 bases. The CDR3 has 14 residues. J lost 7 bases, V lost 6 bases, and 8 bases had no gene match. Germline V lookup: CDR1 SGHVS, CDR2 FNYEAQ.

This clonotype was seen only a few times. A much larger clone sits a single nucleotide away, making a read error possible. The V and J genes are TRBV11-2 and TRBJ2-5; D may be TRBD1 (6 bases). The end of the DNA fits TRBJ2-1 better, so the J call may be wrong. Germline values: CDR1 SGHAT, CDR2 FQNNGV. The CDR3 runs 16 residues. The CDR3 sequence is CASTPAPRDIQETQFF. DNA for the CDR3: TGTGCCAGCACGCCCGCCCCCCGGGACATACAAGAGACCCAGTTCTTC.

This clonotype was recorded many times. This chain joins TRBV7-9 and TRBJ2-1; TRBD1 agrees at 12 bases. Germline values: CDR1 SEHNR, CDR2 FQNEAQ (reference sequence). This CDR3 is 15 amino acids long. Trimming took 7 bases from V and 5 from J; bases not matched to a gene: 6. The CDR3 nucleotides are TGTGCCAGCACCCTGGGACAGGGGGCCGACAATGAGCAGTTCTTC. Translated: CASTLGQGADNEQFF.

This clonotype was detected many times. The chain recombines TRBV2 with TRBJ2-7; 9 bases line up with TRBD1. Germline CDR1 reads SNHLY; CDR2 reads FYNNEI. Trimming at V came to 7 bases and at J to 3 bases, leaving 10 bases not matched to a gene. CDR3 size: 15 residues. In DNA form, the CDR3 reads TGTGCCAGCACTCTTCCACCGGGACAGGGCTACGAGCAGTACTTC. Its translation: CASTLPPGQGYEQYF.

The rearrangement joins TRBV5-5 to TRBJ1-1; TRBD1 agrees at 8 bases. CDR1 and CDR2 from the germline V gene are SGHKS and YYEKEE (reference sequence). CDR3 length equals 15 residues. V was clipped by 4 bases and J by 6 bases; unmatched bases: 11. CDR3 DNA: TGTGCCAGCAGCCGACCAGGACAGGGAGGACCTGAAGCTTTCTTT. Its protein is CASSRPGQGGPEAFF.

The sample holds many counts of this clonotype. The chain uses TRBV2 and TRBJ2-7, with D perhaps matching TRBD2 (6 bases). CDR1 and CDR2 from the germline V gene are SNHLY and FYNNEI. V was pared by 6 bases and J by 2 bases, with 20 bases between. The CDR3 consists of 16 residues. The CDR3 region has the DNA TGTGCCAGCAGACCCCATACAGGAGGGAGGACCTACGAGCAGTACTTC. This sequence encodes CASRPHTGGRTYEQYF.

At least ten counts were recorded for this clonotype. This chain uses TRBV20-1 with TRBJ2-5; 16 bases map to TRBD2. The germline CDR1 and CDR2 sequences are DFQATT and SNEGSKA (reference sequence). The CDR3 covers 16 residues. The ends lost 5 bases at V and 3 bases at J; junction bases unmatched: 6. The DNA for the CDR3 is TGCAGTGCTGGGACTAGCGGGGGGGGGCGAAAAGAGACCCAGTACTTC. Translating gives CSAGTSGGGRKETQYF.

This clonotype appeared a few times. Written as DNA, the CDR3 is TGTGCCAGCAGCTTAGAGAGAGGGGCTGGCACAGATACGCAGTATTTT. Its protein product is CASSLERGAGTDTQYF. V usage is TRBV7-8 and J usage is TRBJ2-3; tentatively, D is TRBD1 or TRBD2 (5 bases each). The germline V gene has CDR1 SGHVS and CDR2 FQNEAQ. V was shortened by 1 base and J by 1 base, with 12 bases between the two germline ends. The CDR3 runs to 16 residues.

The chain recombines TRBV4-1 with TRBJ1-2; no reliable D call. Deletions cut 0 bases from V and 4 bases from J, with 12 bases between. CDR3 length equals 15 residues. The germline gives CDR1 MGHRA, CDR2 YSYEKL. The CDR3 loop reads CASSQDSGRTYGYTF. CDR3 sequence (DNA): TGCGCCAGCAGCCAAGATAGTGGGCGGACCTATGGCTACACCTTC.

This clonotype has only a few counts. The chain carries TRBV7-2 and TRBJ2-3; D gene unclear. V was trimmed by 4 bases and J by 7 bases, leaving 18 bases between them. Germline V gene data show CDR1 as SGHTA and CDR2 as FQGNSA. The CDR3 loop spans 15 amino acids. CDR3 nucleotide sequence: TGTGCCAGCAGCTCCAACCGGCCCTACTACTATACGCAGTATTTT. Its protein is CASSSNRPYYYTQYF.

This clonotype showed up many times. The chain carries TRBV28 and TRBJ1-2, with 7 bases matching TRBD1. This CDR3 comprises 13 residues. V lost 6 bases and J lost 4; bases outside the gene matches: 5. Germline V CDR1 and CDR2: MDHEN, SYDVKM. DNA of the CDR3: TGTGCCAGCAGCTTCTCAGGGGGCTATGGCTACACCTTC. Its translation is CASSFSGGYGYTF.

This clonotype showed up many times. The chain uses TRBV2 and TRBJ2-1, with 8 bases lining up with TRBD2. After removal of 3 bases from V and 0 bases from J, the junction contained 10 bases not matched to a gene. Germline V gene sequence: CDR1 SNHLY, CDR2 FYNNEI. The CDR3 totals 18 residues. CDR3 nucleotide sequence: TGTGCCAGCAGTGAGTCGGATAGCGGGAAAACCTCCTACAATGAGCAGTTCTTC. As protein: CASSESDSGKTSYNEQFF.

This clonotype appeared a few times. This may arise from a read error, as a much more abundant clone is one base away. The gene calls are TRBV12-3 or TRBV12-4 and TRBJ2-3; the D gene is possibly TRBD1 (7 bases). CDR3 length: 15 amino acids. CDR3 residues: CASSRGTASTDTPYF. The CDR3 DNA follows: TGTGCCAGCAGTCGGGGGACAGCTAGCACAGATACGCCGTATTTT.

The chain has TRBV27 and TRBJ1-2; D might be TRBD1 (5 bases). This CDR3 region has 12 residues. Trimming took 5 bases from V and 10 from J, leaving 14 bases between them. From germline, CDR1 is MNHEY and CDR2 SMNVEV (reference sequence). CDR3 protein: CASSPGAGDYTF. The DNA of the CDR3 is TGTGCCAGCAGTCCTGGGGCGGGTGACTACACCTTC.

The table lists this clonotype with a few counts. The chain employs TRBV20-1 and TRBJ1-5; 7 positions agree with TRBD1. V lost 6 bases and J lost 1; bases outside the gene matches: 15. This CDR3 contains 17 residues. Per germline, CDR1 DFQATT and CDR2 SNEGSKA (reference sequence). The CDR3 region has the DNA TGCAGTGCCCCAAGACAGAAGGGGGCGCGGAGCAATCAGCCCCAGCATTTT. It encodes CSAPRQKGARSNQPQHF.

This clonotype turned up a few times. The rearrangement joins TRBV4-1 to TRBJ1-2; D remains unclear. The V end was cut by 2 bases, the J end by 4 bases, with 11 bases between. The CDR3 totals 14 residues. Per the germline V gene, CDR1 is MGHRA and CDR2 is YSYEKL. As DNA, the CDR3 is TGCGCCAGCAGCCAACCTGACCAACCCTATGGCTACACCTTC. Its protein product is CASSQPDQPYGYTF.

About this clonotype: This likely reflects a read error, since a far larger clone is one base away. V is TRBV27 and J is TRBJ2-1; D might be TRBD1 (7 bases). The V and J ends lost 0 bases and 10 bases respectively, with 16 bases between them. The CDR3 length is 15 residues. CDR1 and CDR2 (germline): MNHEY, SMNVEV (reference sequence). For the CDR3, the DNA is TGTGCCAGCAGTTTATCCGGAGGGGGCATCTACGAGCAGTTCTTC. Translated, it gives CASSLSGGGIYEQFF.

This clonotype was observed many times. One end of the junction varies from germline; a read error may be responsible. The rearrangement uses TRBV12-3 or TRBV12-4 and TRBJ2-1; 9 bases align to TRBD1. This CDR3 spans 11 amino acids. The DNA for the CDR3 is TGTGCCAGCAGTGGGACAGGGCGAGCGATCTTC. Protein sequence: CASSGTGRAIF.

This clonotype was recorded many times. CDR3 amino acids: CASSVGGGAHNEQFF. In DNA, the CDR3 is TGTGCCAGCAGTGTTGGCGGGGGAGCCCACAATGAGCAGTTCTTC. The genes are TRBV2 and TRBJ2-1; 7 nucleotides agree with TRBD2. The junction had 8 bases not matched to a gene; V was cut back by 4 bases and J by 5 bases. The length of the CDR3 is 15 residues. Germline V gene lookup returns CDR1 SNHLY and CDR2 FYNNEI.